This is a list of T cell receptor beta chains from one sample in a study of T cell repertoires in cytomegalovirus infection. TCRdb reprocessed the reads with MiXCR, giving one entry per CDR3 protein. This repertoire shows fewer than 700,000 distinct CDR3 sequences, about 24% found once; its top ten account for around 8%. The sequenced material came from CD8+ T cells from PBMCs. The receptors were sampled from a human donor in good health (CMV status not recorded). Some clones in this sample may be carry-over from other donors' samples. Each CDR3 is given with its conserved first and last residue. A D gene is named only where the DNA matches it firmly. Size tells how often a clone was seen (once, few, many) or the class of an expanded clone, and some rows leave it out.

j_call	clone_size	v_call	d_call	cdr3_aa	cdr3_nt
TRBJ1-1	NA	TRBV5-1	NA	CASSLVGGLEMDTEAFF	TGCGCCAGCAGCTTGGTGGGGGGCTTGGAAATGGACACTGAAGCTTTCTTT
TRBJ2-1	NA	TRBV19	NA	CASTRDFEISNEQFF	TGTGCCAGTACCAGGGACTTCGAAATATCCAATGAGCAGTTCTTC
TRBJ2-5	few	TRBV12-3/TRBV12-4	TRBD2	CASERAGGPAETQYF	TGTGCCAGCGAAAGGGCGGGGGGGCCGGCAGAGACCCAGTACTTC
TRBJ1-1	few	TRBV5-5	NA	CASSSFPGDGGAFF	TGTGCCAGCAGCTCCTTTCCGGGGGACGGAGGAGCTTTCTTT
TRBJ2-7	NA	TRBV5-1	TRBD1	CASSTRQGTTYEQYF	TGCGCCAGCAGCACCCGACAGGGTACTACCTACGAGCAGTACTTC
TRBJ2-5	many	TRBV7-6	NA	CASSSEIGGGETQYF	TGTGCCAGCAGCTCAGAAATAGGGGGGGGTGAGACCCAGTACTTC
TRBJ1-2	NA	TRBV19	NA	CASSPRSTEANYGYTF	TGTGCCAGTAGTCCACGATCGACAGAGGCCAACTATGGCTACACCTTC
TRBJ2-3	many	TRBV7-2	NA	CASSYRDGATDTQYF	TGTGCCAGCAGCTACCGGGACGGTGCCACAGATACGCAGTATTTT
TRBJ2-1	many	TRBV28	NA	CASSLKDFSYNEQFF	TGTGCCAGCAGTTTAAAAGACTTCTCCTACAATGAGCAGTTCTTC
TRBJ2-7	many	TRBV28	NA	CASTLTSGDEQYF	TGTGCCAGCACCTTGACATCGGGGGACGAGCAGTACTTC
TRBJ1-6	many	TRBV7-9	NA	CASSITGTNSPLHF	TGTGCCAGCAGCATCACAGGGACCAATTCACCCCTCCACTTT
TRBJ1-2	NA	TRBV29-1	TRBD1	CSVGQGDNGYTF	TGCAGCGTCGGTCAGGGGGATAATGGCTACACCTTC
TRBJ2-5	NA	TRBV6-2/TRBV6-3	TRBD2	CASSRRGGLETQYF	TGTGCCAGTTCACGGCGGGGGGGCCTGGAGACCCAGTACTTC
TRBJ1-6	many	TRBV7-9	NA	CASSWETHRDRHF	TGTGCCAGCAGTTGGGAGACCCACCGGGACCGCCACTTT
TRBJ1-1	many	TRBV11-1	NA	CASSLTGDMNTEAFF	TGTGCCAGCAGCTTGACAGGAGATATGAACACTGAAGCTTTCTTT
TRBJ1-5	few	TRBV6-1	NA	CASNLGGGNQPQHF	TGTGCCAGCAATCTGGGGGGAGGCAATCAGCCCCAGCATTTT
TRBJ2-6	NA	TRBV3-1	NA	CASSQEVRTSSSGANVLTF	TGTGCCAGCAGCCAAGAGGTCCGGACGAGTAGCTCTGGGGCCAACGTCCTGACTTTC
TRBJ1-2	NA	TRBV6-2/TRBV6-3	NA	CASSCRGDAYGYTF	TGTGCCAGCAGTTGCCGGGGGGACGCCTATGGCTACACCTTC
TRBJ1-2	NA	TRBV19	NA	CASSTRWTWDDYGYTF	TGTGCCAGTAGTACCCGTTGGACATGGGACGACTATGGCTACACCTTC
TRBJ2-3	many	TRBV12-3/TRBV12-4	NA	CASSRQARTDTQYF	TGTGCCAGCAGTCGACAGGCCCGCACAGATACGCAGTATTTT
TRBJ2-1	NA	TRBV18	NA	CASSLGRSWNEQFF	TGTGCCAGCTCATTGGGACGTTCTTGGAATGAGCAGTTCTTC
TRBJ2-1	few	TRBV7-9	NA	CASSLAHRLRDDSYNEQFF	TGTGCCAGCAGCTTAGCGCATCGGCTCAGGGACGACTCCTACAATGAGCAGTTCTTC
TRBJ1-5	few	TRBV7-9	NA	CASSLGGLHQPQHF	TGTGCCAGCAGCTTAGGGGGTCTTCATCAGCCCCAGCATTTT
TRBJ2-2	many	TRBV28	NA	CASSPPWGTNTGELFF	TGTGCCAGCAGCCCCCCGTGGGGGACGAACACCGGGGAGCTGTTTTTT
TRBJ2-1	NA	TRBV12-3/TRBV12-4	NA	CASSLGPGNNEQFF	TGTGCCAGCAGTTTAGGACCGGGAAACAATGAGCAGTTCTTC
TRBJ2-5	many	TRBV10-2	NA	CASSATRGETQYF	TGTGCCAGCAGTGCCACGAGGGGCGAGACCCAGTACTTC
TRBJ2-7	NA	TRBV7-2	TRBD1	CASSLGHRGNYEQYF	TGTGCCAGCAGCTTAGGACACAGGGGCAACTACGAGCAGTACTTC
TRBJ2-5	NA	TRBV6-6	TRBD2	CASSYLNPGTSGAEETQYF	TGTGCCAGCAGTTACTTAAACCCCGGGACTAGCGGGGCGGAAGAGACCCAGTACTTC
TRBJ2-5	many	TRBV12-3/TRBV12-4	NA	CASSSDGVQETQYF	TGTGCCAGCAGTTCTGACGGGGTCCAAGAGACCCAGTACTTC
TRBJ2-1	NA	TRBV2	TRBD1	CASSITGTGRYNEQFF	TGTGCCAGCAGTATTACCGGGACAGGGCGGTACAATGAGCAGTTCTTC
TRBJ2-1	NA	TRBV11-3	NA	CASSLDLLYNEQFF	TGTGCCAGCAGCTTAGATTTACTTTACAATGAGCAGTTCTTC
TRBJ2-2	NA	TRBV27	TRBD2	CASSYGGGITGELFF	TGTGCCAGCAGTTATGGGGGGGGAATCACCGGGGAGCTGTTTTTT
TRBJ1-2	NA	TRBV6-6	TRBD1	CASSGDRAGYTF	TGTGCCAGCAGTGGGGACAGGGCTGGCTACACCTTC
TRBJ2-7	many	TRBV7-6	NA	CASSPDTTYEQYF	TGTGCCAGCAGCCCTGACACCACCTACGAGCAGTACTTC
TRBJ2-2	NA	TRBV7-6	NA	CASSLPGPVNTGELFF	TGTGCCAGCAGCTTACCGGGACCGGTCAACACCGGGGAGCTGTTTTTT
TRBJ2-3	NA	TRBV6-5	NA	CASSYYGGGTSTDTQYF	TGTGCCAGCAGTTACTACGGCGGGGGCACTAGCACAGATACGCAGTATTTT
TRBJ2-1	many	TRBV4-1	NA	CASSPQASYNEQFF	TGCGCCAGCAGCCCTCAGGCATCCTACAATGAGCAGTTCTTC
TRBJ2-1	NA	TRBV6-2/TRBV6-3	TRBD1	CTSSGTGFTYNEQFF	TGTACCAGCAGTGGGACAGGGTTTACCTACAATGAGCAGTTCTTC
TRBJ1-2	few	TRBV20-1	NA	CSASNRDAFYGYTF	TGCAGTGCTAGTAACAGGGACGCATTCTATGGCTACACCTTC
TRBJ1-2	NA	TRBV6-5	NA	CASTPGGGYGYTF	TGTGCCAGCACCCCCGGAGGGGGCTATGGCTACACCTTC
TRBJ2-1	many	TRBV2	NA	CASTGSRYLPYNEQFF	TGTGCCAGCACGGGTTCTCGATATCTCCCCTACAATGAGCAGTTCTTC
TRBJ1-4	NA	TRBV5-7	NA	CANSLFRRAANEKLFF	TGTGCCAACAGCTTGTTTCGCAGGGCAGCTAATGAAAAACTGTTTTTT
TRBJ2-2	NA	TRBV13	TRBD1	CASSLRGQESTRELFF	TGTGCCAGCAGCCTGAGGGGACAGGAGTCCACCAGGGAGCTGTTTTTT
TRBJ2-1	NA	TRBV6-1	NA	CASQNWGGGYNEQFF	TGTGCCAGCCAAAACTGGGGGGGCGGCTACAATGAGCAGTTCTTC
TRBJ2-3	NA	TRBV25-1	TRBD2	CASRGGTSAGGDTQYF	TGTGCCAGCAGGGGGGGGACTAGCGCGGGTGGGGATACGCAGTATTTT
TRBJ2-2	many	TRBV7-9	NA	CASSTHRERNTGELFF	TGTGCCAGCAGCACACACAGGGAAAGGAACACCGGGGAGCTGTTTTTT
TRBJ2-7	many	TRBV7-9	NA	CASSQGGGSYEQYF	TGTGCCAGCAGCCAAGGAGGTGGATCCTACGAGCAGTACTTC
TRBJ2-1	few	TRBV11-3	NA	CASSLGRAPYNEQFF	TGTGCCAGCAGCTTAGGCAGGGCCCCCTACAATGAGCAGTTCTTC
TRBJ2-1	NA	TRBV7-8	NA	CASSGREGHEQFF	TGTGCCAGCTCCGGGCGTGAAGGGCATGAGCAGTTCTTC